One and the same sample provided the 21 T cell receptor beta chains below, sequenced in a study of blood T cell repertoires in COVID-19. Data came from immunoSEQ multiplex PCR; TCRdb stores just in-frame clones and leaves some out. The sample includes about 120,000 clones, over 75% seen only once; the top ten take approximately 30%. What was sequenced was peripheral blood. These receptor sequences come from a man aged 70 or older with active or convalescent COVID-19.

The chain uses TRBV28 and TRBJ2-3; D is possibly TRBD2 (6 bases). V was pared by 3 bases and J by 3 bases, with 7 bases between. The CDR3 covers 13 residues. The germline V gene encodes CDR1 MDHEN and CDR2 SYDVKM. CDR3 amino acids: CASSLGGTDTQYF. CDR3 nucleotide sequence: TGTGCCAGCAGTTTGGGGGGAACAGATACGCAGTATTTT. The variable domain in full, completed from reference TRBV28 and TRBJ2-3, reads DVKVTQSSRYLVKRTGEKVFLECVQDMDHENMFWYRQDPGLGLRLIYFSYDVKMKEKGDIPEGYSVSREKKERFSLILESASTNQTSMYLCASSLGGTDTQYFGPGTRLTVL.

This chain connects TRBV30 to TRBJ2-3; 9 bases align to TRBD1. The ends lost 0 bases at V and 4 bases at J; junction bases unmatched: 5. In germline, CDR1 is GTSNPN, CDR2 SVGIG (reference sequence). This CDR3 contains 15 residues. CDR3 DNA sequence: TGTGCCTGGAGTGTAGGGACAGGGACCCCAGATACGCAGTATTTT. Protein: CAWSVGTGTPDTQYF.

The genes are TRBV6-5 and TRBJ1-2; perhaps TRBD1 as D (5 bases). The CDR3 covers 12 residues. Deletions cut 6 bases from V and 7 bases from J, with 12 bases between. Germline CDR1 is MNHEY and CDR2 is SVGAGI. In nucleotides, the CDR3 is TGTGCCAGCAGGGCAGGGATGGGTGGCTACACCTTC. Amino acid sequence: CASRAGMGGYTF.

This clone is a singleton in its sample. The chain employs TRBV28 and TRBJ2-2; weak D call: TRBD1 (5 bases). V dropped 7 bases and J dropped 0 bases, with 12 bases sitting between them. Germline lookup yields CDR1 MDHEN and CDR2 SYDVKM. The CDR3 has 15 amino acids. In nucleotides, the CDR3 is TGTGCCAGCAAAATTGGGGCAGCGAACACCGGGGAGCTGTTTTTT. Amino acid sequence: CASKIGAANTGELFF.

The rearrangement links TRBV19 to TRBJ2-7; a possible D gene is TRBD1 (6 bases). With 4 bases removed from V and 2 bases from J, the gap between germline ends came to 12 bases. CDR3 length equals 14 residues. CDR1 LNHDA and CDR2 SQIVND come from the germline V gene (reference sequence). The CDR3: CASSTPGHTYEQYF. CDR3 bases: TGTGCCAGTAGTACGCCGGGACATACCTACGAGCAGTACTTC.

The chain recombines TRBV2 with TRBJ1-5; 8 bases align to TRBD1. The CDR3 contains 17 residues. J lost 1 base, V lost 3 bases, and 8 bases had no gene match. In germline, CDR1 is SNHLY, CDR2 FYNNEI. The CDR3 protein is CASSEFIGTGSNQPQHF. CDR3 sequence (DNA): TGTGCCAGCAGTGAGTTTATCGGGACAGGAAGCAATCAGCCCCAGCATTTT. Looking up the rest from reference TRBV2 and TRBJ1-5 gives the full variable domain: EPEVTQTPSHQVTQMGQEVILRCVPISNHLYFYWYRQILGQKVEFLVSFYNNEISEKSEIFDDQFSVERPDGSNFTLKIRSTKLEDSAMYFCASSEFIGTGSNQPQHFGDGTRLSIL.

The rearrangement links TRBV5-1 to TRBJ1-4; D may be TRBD1 (6 bases). The germline V gene encodes CDR1 SGHRS and CDR2 YFSETQ. Trimming stripped 0 bases from V and 4 bases from J, with 7 bases between. The CDR3 is 14 residues long. CDR3 bases: TGCGCCAGCAGCTTGGCCAGGGGTAATGAAAAACTGTTTTTT. Translating gives CASSLARGNEKLFF.

A few counts support this clone. The chain combines TRBV6-5 with TRBJ1-1, with D possibly matching TRBD1 (6 bases). V was cut by 6 bases and J by 0 bases, with 11 bases left in between. The CDR3 contains 14 residues. The germline V gene encodes CDR1 MNHEY and CDR2 SVGAGI. The DNA for the CDR3 is TGTGCCAGCAGGCCGGGACACTTGAACACTGAAGCTTTCTTT. Its protein product is CASRPGHLNTEAFF.

This chain joins TRBV2 and TRBJ2-5, with TRBD1 identical over 9 bases. The J segment lost 2 bases and the V segment lost 6 bases, leaving 4 bases of the junction unmatched. The CDR3 length is 14 residues. Germline CDR1 and CDR2: SNHLY and FYNNEI. The CDR3 sequence: CASRGDRGQETQYF. For the CDR3, the DNA is TGTGCCAGCAGGGGTGACAGGGGGCAAGAGACCCAGTACTTC.

The chain links TRBV12-3 or TRBV12-4 to TRBJ1-5, with D uncertain. The CDR3 has 13 residues. Trimming stripped 5 bases from V and 1 base from J, with 6 bases between. This CDR3 is CASSLTSNQPQHF. The DNA for the CDR3 is TGTGCCAGCAGTCTAACGAGCAATCAGCCCCAGCATTTT.

The rearrangement links TRBV11-2 to TRBJ2-1; 10 bases match TRBD2. The CDR3 contains 17 residues. Germline lookup yields CDR1 SGHAT and CDR2 FQNNGV. The junction had 11 bases not matched to a gene; V was cut back by 1 base and J by 8 bases. For the CDR3, the DNA is TGTGCCAGCAGCTTAGTTCCCCCTAGCGGGAGTTACTATGAGCAGTTCTTC. Translation: CASSLVPPSGSYYEQFF.

The gene calls are TRBV7-2 and TRBJ1-5; D unresolved. From germline, CDR1 is SGHTA and CDR2 FQGNSA. This CDR3 has 15 amino acids. With 5 bases removed from V and 0 bases from J, the gap between germline ends came to 11 bases. The CDR3 sequence is CASSPGAASNQPQHF. DNA of the CDR3: TGTGCCAGCAGCCCGGGTGCGGCTAGCAATCAGCCCCAGCATTTT.

The rearrangement uses TRBV20-1 and TRBJ2-2, with 11 bases aligning to TRBD1. Trimming cost V 3 bases and J 3 bases; bases outside gene matches: 6. Germline V CDR1 and CDR2: DFQATT, SNEGSKA (reference sequence). The CDR3 extends over 16 amino acids. CDR3 region: CSASSRDRGDTGELFF. CDR3 nucleotide sequence: TGCAGTGCTAGTTCCCGGGACAGGGGGGACACCGGGGAGCTGTTTTTT.

V and J are TRBV15 and TRBJ2-1; D is undetermined. In germline, CDR1 is LNHNV, CDR2 YYDKDF (reference sequence). V lost 4 bases and J lost 5, with 6 bases in between. The CDR3 runs 12 residues. The CDR3 sequence is CATSNRDNEQFF. For the CDR3, the DNA is TGTGCCACCAGCAACCGGGACAATGAGCAGTTCTTC.

In this sample, this clone turned up a few times. This chain links TRBV10-3 with TRBJ1-1; the match to TRBD1 covers 8 bases. The CDR3 is 16 residues long. Trimming removed 5 bases from V and 1 base from J; junction bases left unmatched: 9. Germline CDR1 reads ENHRY; CDR2 reads SYGVKD. This chain's CDR3 is CAISSWQGATNTEAFF. The DNA of the CDR3 is TGTGCCATCAGTTCCTGGCAGGGGGCCACGAACACTGAAGCTTTCTTT.

The chain carries TRBV12-5 and TRBJ2-3, with 7 bases fitting TRBD2. CDR1 is LGHNT, CDR2 FRNRAP, per germline. The CDR3 totals 16 residues. J gave up 4 bases and V 6 bases, and 13 bases lay outside the gene matches. The CDR3 DNA follows: TGTGCTAGTGGCCACTTATCTAGCGGTCTGTCAGATACGCAGTATTTT. Translated, it gives CASGHLSSGLSDTQYF.

This clone appeared a few times. This chain connects TRBV10-3 to TRBJ2-2; the match to TRBD2 covers 14 bases. Germline V gene lookup returns CDR1 ENHRY and CDR2 SYGVKD. V was clipped by 6 bases and J by 5 bases; unmatched bases: 8. The CDR3 covers 17 residues. This CDR3 reads CAISAGTSGRGTGELFF. CDR3 sequence (DNA): TGTGCCATCAGCGCCGGGACTAGCGGGAGAGGTACCGGGGAGCTGTTTTTT.

This chain links TRBV28 with TRBJ1-4; D possibly corresponds to TRBD1 (5 bases). The CDR3 has 13 residues. The V end was cut by 6 bases, the J end by 5 bases, with 10 bases between. Germline lookup yields CDR1 MDHEN and CDR2 SYDVKM. CDR3 loop: CASSRVPNEKLFF. The CDR3 nucleotides are TGTGCCAGCAGCAGGGTCCCAAATGAAAAACTGTTTTTT.

The chain joins TRBV5-8 to TRBJ1-1; possible D gene TRBD1, 5 bases. This CDR3 has 15 residues. The germline CDR1 and CDR2 sequences are SGHTS and YDEGEE. Trimming left V 4 bases short and J 0 bases short, with 13 bases between. The CDR3 bases are TGTGCCAGCAGCCGCGAAGGGACTCTGAACACTGAAGCTTTCTTT. It specifies CASSREGTLNTEAFF.

CDR3 region: CASSPIAGADEKLFF. For the CDR3, the DNA is TGTGCCAGCAGCCCGATCGCTGGGGCGGACGAAAAACTGTTTTTT. This chain joins TRBV5-6 and TRBJ1-4, with D possibly being TRBD1 (5 bases). The CDR3 is 15 residues long. CDR1 SGHDT and CDR2 YYEEEE come from the germline V gene. The V gene lost 4 bases and the J gene lost 8 bases, with 18 bases spanning the gap. The variable domain in full, completed from reference TRBV5-6 and TRBJ1-4, reads DAGVTQSPTHLIKTRGQQVTLRCSPKSGHDTVSWYQQALGQGPQFIFQYYEEEERQRGNFPDRFSGHQFPNYSSELNVNALLLGDSALYLCASSPIAGADEKLFFGSGTQLSVL.

The rearrangement links TRBV11-2 to TRBJ2-4; D perhaps matches TRBD1 (6 bases). V gave up 6 bases and J gave up 6 bases, with 15 bases separating them. Germline CDR1 reads SGHAT; CDR2 reads FQNNGV. The CDR3 is made up of 14 amino acids. CDR3 sequence (DNA): TGTGCCAGCAGACCAGACAGCAGGGGAAACATTCAGTACTTC. It specifies CASRPDSRGNIQYF.